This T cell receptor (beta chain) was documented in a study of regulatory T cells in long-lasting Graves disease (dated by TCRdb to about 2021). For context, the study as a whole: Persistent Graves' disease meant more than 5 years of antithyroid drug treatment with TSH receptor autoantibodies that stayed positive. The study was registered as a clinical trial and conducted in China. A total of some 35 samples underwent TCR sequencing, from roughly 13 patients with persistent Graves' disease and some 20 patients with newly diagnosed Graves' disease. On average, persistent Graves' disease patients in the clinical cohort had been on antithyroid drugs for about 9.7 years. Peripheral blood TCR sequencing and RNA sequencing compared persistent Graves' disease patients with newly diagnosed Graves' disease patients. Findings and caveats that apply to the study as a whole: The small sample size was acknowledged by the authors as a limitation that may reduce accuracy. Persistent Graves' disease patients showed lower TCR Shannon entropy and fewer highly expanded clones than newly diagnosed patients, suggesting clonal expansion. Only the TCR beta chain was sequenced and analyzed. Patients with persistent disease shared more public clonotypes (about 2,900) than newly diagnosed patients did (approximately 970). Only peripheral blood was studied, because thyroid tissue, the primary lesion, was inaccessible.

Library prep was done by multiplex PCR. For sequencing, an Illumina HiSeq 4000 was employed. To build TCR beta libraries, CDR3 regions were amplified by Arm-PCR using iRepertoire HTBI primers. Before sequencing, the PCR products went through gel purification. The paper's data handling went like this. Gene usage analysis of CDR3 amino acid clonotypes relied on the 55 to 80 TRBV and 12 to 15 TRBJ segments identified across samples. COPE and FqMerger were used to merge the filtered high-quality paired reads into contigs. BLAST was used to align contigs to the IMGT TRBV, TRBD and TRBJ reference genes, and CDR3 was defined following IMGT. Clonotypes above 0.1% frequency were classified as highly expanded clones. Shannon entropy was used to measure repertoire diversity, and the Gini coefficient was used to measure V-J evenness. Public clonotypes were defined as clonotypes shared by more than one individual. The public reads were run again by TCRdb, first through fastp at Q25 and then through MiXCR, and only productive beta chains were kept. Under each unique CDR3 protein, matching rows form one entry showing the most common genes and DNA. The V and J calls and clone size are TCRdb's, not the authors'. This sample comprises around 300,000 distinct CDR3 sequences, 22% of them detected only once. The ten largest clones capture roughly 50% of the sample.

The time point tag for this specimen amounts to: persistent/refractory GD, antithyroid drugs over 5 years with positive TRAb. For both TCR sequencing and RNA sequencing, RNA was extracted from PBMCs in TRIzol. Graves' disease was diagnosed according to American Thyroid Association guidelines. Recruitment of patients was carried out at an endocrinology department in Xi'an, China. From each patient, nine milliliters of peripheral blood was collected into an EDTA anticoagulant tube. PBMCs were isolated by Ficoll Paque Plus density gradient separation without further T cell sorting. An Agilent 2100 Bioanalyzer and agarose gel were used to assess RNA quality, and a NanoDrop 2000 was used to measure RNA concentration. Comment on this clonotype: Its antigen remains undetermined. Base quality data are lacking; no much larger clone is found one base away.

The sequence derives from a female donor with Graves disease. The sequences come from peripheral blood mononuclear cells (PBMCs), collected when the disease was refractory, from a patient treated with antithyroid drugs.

The nucleotides are TGCAGTGCTAGAGTTCAAACAGGCGGACAGGGGCACAAAAACATTCAGTACTTC. Translation gives CSARVQTGGQGHKNIQYF. The sequence links TRBV20-1 to TRBJ2-4; TRBD1 fits 9 bases in the junction. The germline V gene (reference sequence) gives CDR1 as DFQATT and CDR2 as SNEGSKA. At the junction V is shortened by 1 base and J by 3 bases; bases outside the gene matches: 13. The cysteine opens and the phenylalanine closes a CDR3 of 18 amino acids. The entry retains the CDR3 DNA only, 54 bases that are in frame from base 1.